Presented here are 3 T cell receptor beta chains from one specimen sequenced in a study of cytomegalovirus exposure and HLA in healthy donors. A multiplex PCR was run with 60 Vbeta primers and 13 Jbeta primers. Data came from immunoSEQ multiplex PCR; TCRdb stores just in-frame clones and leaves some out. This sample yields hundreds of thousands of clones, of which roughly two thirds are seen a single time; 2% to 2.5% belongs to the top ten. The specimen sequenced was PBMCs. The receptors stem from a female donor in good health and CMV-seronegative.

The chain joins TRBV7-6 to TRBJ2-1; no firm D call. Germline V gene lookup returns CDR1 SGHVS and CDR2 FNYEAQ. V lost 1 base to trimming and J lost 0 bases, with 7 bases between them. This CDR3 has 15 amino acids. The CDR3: CASSLDHSSYNEQFF. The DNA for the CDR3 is TGTGCCAGCAGCTTAGATCATAGCTCCTACAATGAGCAGTTCTTC.

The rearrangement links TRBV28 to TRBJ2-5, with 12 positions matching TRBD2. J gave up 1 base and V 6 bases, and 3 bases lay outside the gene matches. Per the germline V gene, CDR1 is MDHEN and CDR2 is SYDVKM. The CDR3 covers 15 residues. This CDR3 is CASRPTSGSQETQYF. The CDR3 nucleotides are TGTGCCAGCAGGCCGACTAGCGGGAGCCAAGAGACCCAGTACTTC. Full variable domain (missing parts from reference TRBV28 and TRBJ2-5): DVKVTQSSRYLVKRTGEKVFLECVQDMDHENMFWYRQDPGLGLRLIYFSYDVKMKEKGDIPEGYSVSREKKERFSLILESASTNQTSMYLCASRPTSGSQETQYFGPGTRLLVL.

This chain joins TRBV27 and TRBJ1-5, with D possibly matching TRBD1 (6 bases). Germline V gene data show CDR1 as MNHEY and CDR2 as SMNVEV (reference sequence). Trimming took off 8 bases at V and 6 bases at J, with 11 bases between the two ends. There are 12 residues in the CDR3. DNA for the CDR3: TGTGCCAGCGGACCAGGGGTTCAGCCCCAGCATTTT. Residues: CASGPGVQPQHF.